Listed below are T cell receptor beta chains from one sample, sequenced in a study of graft-versus-host responses after intestinal transplantation. These receptors' antigens are unknown. Only in-frame clones appear in the TCRdb table, and some are missing; sequencing was by immunoSEQ multiplex PCR. The sample yields some 120,000 clones, 85% to 95% seen once. The input for sequencing was unstimulated CD8+ T cells sorted from spleen or lymph node cells, taken before transplant. Receptors originate from a human donor who was the organ donor for an intestinal transplant. Both conserved end residues are part of each CDR3. A D gene is named only where the DNA matches it firmly. Where a row states a size, it is once, few, many or the class of an expanded clone; other rows omit it.

>-|-|TRBV2|TRBJ2-6
CAIERQGPPGANVLTF
TGTGCCATCGAAAGGCAGGGCCCCCCTGGGGCCAACGTCCTGACTTTC
>-|TRBD2|TRBV29-1|TRBJ2-7
CSVRLGLAYEQYF
TGCAGCGTTCGTTTAGGACTAGCCTACGAGCAGTACTTC
>-|TRBD2|TRBV7-9|TRBJ2-7
CASSSGTSGSYEQYF
TGTGCCAGCAGCTCAGGGACTAGCGGGAGCTACGAGCAGTACTTC
>-|-|TRBV4-1|TRBJ2-5
CASSQRLGQETQYF
TGCGCCAGCAGCCAAAGACTAGGCCAAGAGACCCAGTACTTC
>-|TRBD2|TRBV6-5|TRBJ2-1
CASHSGKTYNEQFF
TGTGCCAGCCATAGCGGGAAAACCTACAATGAGCAGTTCTTC
>-|-|TRBV6-5|TRBJ2-5
CASSYLRGGGETQYF
TGTGCCAGCAGTTACCTCCGGGGAGGTGGCGAGACCCAGTACTTC
>-|-|TRBV30|TRBJ2-1
CAWSKVGPRRDNEQFF
TGTGCCTGGAGTAAAGTAGGTCCGCGGCGGGATAATGAGCAGTTCTTC
>-|-|TRBV30|TRBJ1-1
CAWILFPGAHLDTEAFF
TGTGCCTGGATCTTATTCCCCGGGGCTCACCTGGACACTGAAGCTTTCTTT
>-|-|TRBV10-3|TRBJ2-2
CAIRKRATGELFF
TGTGCCATCCGAAAACGGGCCACCGGGGAGCTGTTTTTT
>once|-|TRBV5-4|TRBJ2-5
CASSLYGVDVKETQYF
TGTGCCAGCAGCTTGTACGGGGTGGACGTAAAAGAGACCCAGTACTTC
>-|TRBD2|TRBV6-4|TRBJ2-6
CASNGPGTSGGANVLTF
TGTGCCAGCAACGGACCCGGGACTAGCGGTGGGGCCAACGTCCTGACTTTC
>-|-|TRBV7-3|TRBJ1-3
CASSPTGGAGNTIYF
TGTGCCAGCAGCCCAACCGGGGGGGCTGGAAACACCATATATTTT
>-|TRBD2|TRBV19|TRBJ2-1
CASSIGGLAGGNNEQFF
TGTGCCAGTAGTATAGGGGGACTAGCGGGAGGGAACAATGAGCAGTTCTTC
>-|TRBD2|TRBV2|TRBJ2-7
CASRGLAEYEQYF
TGTGCCAGCAGGGGACTAGCGGAATACGAGCAGTACTTC
>-|TRBD2|TRBV27|TRBJ2-1
CASSSWTSENEQFF
TGTGCCAGCAGTTCCTGGACTAGCGAGAATGAGCAGTTCTTC
>-|-|TRBV11-2|TRBJ2-7
CASSLEGVIYEQYF
TGTGCCAGCAGCCTGGAGGGGGTTATCTACGAGCAGTACTTC
>-|-|TRBV9|TRBJ2-3
CASSVRDRLNTDTQYF
TGTGCCAGCAGCGTCCGGGACCGATTAAACACAGATACGCAGTATTTT
>-|-|TRBV27|TRBJ2-7
CATAQWAHYEQYF
TGTGCCACAGCGCAGTGGGCGCACTACGAGCAGTACTTC
>-|-|TRBV5-5|TRBJ1-2
CASSFQRSSYGYTF
TGTGCCAGCAGCTTTCAGCGCAGCAGTTATGGCTACACCTTC
>few|-|TRBV5-1|TRBJ2-7
CASSLGQNSYEQYF
TGCGCCAGCAGCTTGGGACAAAACTCCTACGAGCAGTACTTC
>-|-|TRBV5-1|TRBJ2-7
CASRGQTYEQYF
TGCGCCAGCAGGGGCCAGACCTACGAGCAGTACTTC
>-|TRBD2|TRBV28|TRBJ2-3
CASSLHPPGLAGDGTDTQYF
TGTGCCAGCAGTCTACATCCCCCGGGACTAGCGGGAGATGGCACAGATACGCAGTATTTT
>-|-|TRBV10-2|TRBJ2-5
CASSERGHTKETQYF
TGCGCCAGCAGTGAGAGGGGACATACCAAAGAGACCCAGTACTTC
>-|-|TRBV14|TRBJ2-7
CASSQEGGWNEQYF
TGTGCCAGCAGCCAAGAGGGAGGTTGGAACGAGCAGTACTTC
>-|TRBD1|TRBV27|TRBJ2-1
CASSPGTGPYNEQFF
TGTGCCAGCAGTCCAGGGACAGGGCCTTACAATGAGCAGTTCTTC
>-|-|TRBV6-5|TRBJ2-2
CASRARWATGELFF
TGTGCCAGCAGGGCAAGATGGGCCACCGGGGAGCTGTTTTTT
>-|-|TRBV29-1|TRBJ2-2
CSVEDTGELFF
TGCAGCGTTGAAGACACCGGGGAGCTGTTTTTT
>-|-|TRBV23-1|TRBJ1-4
CASSQSAGSNEKLFF
TGCGCCAGCAGTCAATCGGCAGGGTCTAATGAAAAACTGTTTTTT
>-|-|TRBV4-3|TRBJ2-1
CASSQDWSIGSYNEQFF
TGCGCCAGCAGCCAAGATTGGAGTATAGGGAGTTACAATGAGCAGTTCTTC
>once|TRBD2|TRBV19|TRBJ2-7
CATGLAANSYEQYF
TGTGCCACCGGACTAGCGGCTAACTCCTACGAGCAGTACTTC
>-|-|TRBV4-3|TRBJ1-3
CASSQGTLGYTIYF
TGCGCCAGCAGCCAAGGGACTCTCGGATACACCATATATTTT
>-|-|TRBV4-1|TRBJ2-3
CASSQDYDIESIYTDTQYF
TGCGCCAGCAGCCAGGACTATGACATTGAGTCTATTTACACAGATACGCAGTATTTT
>-|-|TRBV5-4|TRBJ1-3
CASSLAVDGNTIYF
TGTGCCAGCAGCTTGGCAGTCGATGGAAACACCATATATTTT
>-|TRBD1|TRBV10-3|TRBJ1-2
CAISERDSLVRDTF
TGTGCCATCAGTGAACGGGACAGTCTGGTTAGGGACACCTTC
>-|TRBD1|TRBV7-9|TRBJ2-7
CASSARTGPNRDYEQYF
TGTGCCAGCAGCGCCAGGACAGGGCCTAATAGGGATTACGAGCAGTACTTC
>-|-|TRBV10-3|TRBJ1-2
CAISEPMGGALRYGYTF
TGTGCCATCAGTGAACCCATGGGGGGGGCGCTGAGGTATGGCTACACCTTC
>-|-|TRBV29-1|TRBJ1-1
CSVEGGRKFGNTEAFF
TGCAGCGTTGAAGGGGGTCGGAAATTTGGGAACACTGAAGCTTTCTTT
>-|-|TRBV7-9|TRBJ2-1
CASSLPSRGNEQFF
TGTGCCAGCAGCCTCCCATCTAGGGGCAATGAGCAGTTCTTC
>-|TRBD2|TRBV7-8|TRBJ2-5
CASTSFVASGGEETQYF
TGTGCCAGCACCTCTTTCGTGGCTAGCGGGGGGGAAGAGACCCAGTACTTC
>-|TRBD1|TRBV27|TRBJ1-5
CASSPYGTGPNQPQHF
TGTGCCAGCAGTCCGTACGGGACAGGGCCTAATCAGCCCCAGCATTTT